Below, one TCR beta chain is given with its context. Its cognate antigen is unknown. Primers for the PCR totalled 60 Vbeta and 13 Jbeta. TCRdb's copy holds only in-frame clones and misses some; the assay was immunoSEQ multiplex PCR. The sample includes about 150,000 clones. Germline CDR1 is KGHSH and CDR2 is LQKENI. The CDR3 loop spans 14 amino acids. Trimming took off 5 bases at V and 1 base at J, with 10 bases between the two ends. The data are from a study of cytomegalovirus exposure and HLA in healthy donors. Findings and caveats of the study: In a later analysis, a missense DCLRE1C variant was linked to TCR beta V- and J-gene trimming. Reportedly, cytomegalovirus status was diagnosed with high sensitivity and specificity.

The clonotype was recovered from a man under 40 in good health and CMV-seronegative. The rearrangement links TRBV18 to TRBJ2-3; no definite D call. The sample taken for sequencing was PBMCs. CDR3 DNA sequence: TGTGCCAGCTCAACTAATTTCGGCACAGATACGCAGTATTTT. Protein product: CASSTNFGTDTQYF.